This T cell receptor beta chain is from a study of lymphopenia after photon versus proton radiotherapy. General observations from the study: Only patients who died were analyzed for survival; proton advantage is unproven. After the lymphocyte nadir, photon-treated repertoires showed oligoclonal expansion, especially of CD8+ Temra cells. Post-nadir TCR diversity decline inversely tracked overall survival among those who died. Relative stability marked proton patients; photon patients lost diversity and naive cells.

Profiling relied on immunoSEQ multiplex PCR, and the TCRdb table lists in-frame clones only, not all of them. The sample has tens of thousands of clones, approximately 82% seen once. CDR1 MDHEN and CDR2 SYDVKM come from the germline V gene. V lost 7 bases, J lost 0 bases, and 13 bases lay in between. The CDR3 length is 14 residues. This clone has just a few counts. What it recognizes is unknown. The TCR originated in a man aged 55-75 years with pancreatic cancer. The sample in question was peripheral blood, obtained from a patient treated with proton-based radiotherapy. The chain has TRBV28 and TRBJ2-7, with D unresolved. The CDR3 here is CASIPSTLSYEQYF. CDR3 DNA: TGTGCCAGCATTCCAAGCACCCTCTCCTACGAGCAGTACTTC. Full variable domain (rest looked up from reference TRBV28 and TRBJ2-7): DVKVTQSSRYLVKRTGEKVFLECVQDMDHENMFWYRQDPGLGLRLIYFSYDVKMKEKGDIPEGYSVSREKKERFSLILESASTNQTSMYLCASIPSTLSYEQYFGPGTRLTVT.